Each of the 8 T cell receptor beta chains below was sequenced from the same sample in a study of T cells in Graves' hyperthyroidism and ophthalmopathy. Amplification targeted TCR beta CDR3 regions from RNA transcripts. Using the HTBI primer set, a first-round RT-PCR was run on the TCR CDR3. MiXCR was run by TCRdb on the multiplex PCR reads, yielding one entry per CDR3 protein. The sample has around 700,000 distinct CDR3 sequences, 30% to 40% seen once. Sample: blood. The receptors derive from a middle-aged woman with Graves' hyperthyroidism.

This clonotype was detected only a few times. CDR3 protein: CASSSPSQLSYEQYF. The CDR3 DNA is TGTGCCAGCAGCTCGCCGAGCCAGTTATCCTACGAGCAGTACTTC. The J gene is TRBJ2-7, the V gene TRBV27, with D uncertain. Trimming cost V 6 bases and J 1 base, with 16 bases left between them. Germline-derived CDR1 and CDR2 are MNHEY and SMNVEV (reference sequence). The CDR3 is 15 amino acids.

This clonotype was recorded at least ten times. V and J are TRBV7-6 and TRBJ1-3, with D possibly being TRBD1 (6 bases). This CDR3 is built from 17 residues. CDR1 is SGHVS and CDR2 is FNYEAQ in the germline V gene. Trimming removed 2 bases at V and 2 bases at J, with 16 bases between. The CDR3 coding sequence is TGTGCCAGCAGCTTAATGGACAGCGTAGCCGCTGGAAACACCATATATTTT. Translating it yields CASSLMDSVAAGNTIYF.

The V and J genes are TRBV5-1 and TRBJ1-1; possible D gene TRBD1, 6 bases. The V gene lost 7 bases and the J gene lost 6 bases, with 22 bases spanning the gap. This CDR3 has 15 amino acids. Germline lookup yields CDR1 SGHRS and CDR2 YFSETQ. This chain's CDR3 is CASRGPTGNFAEAFF. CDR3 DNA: TGCGCCAGCCGCGGGCCCACAGGGAATTTCGCTGAAGCTTTCTTT. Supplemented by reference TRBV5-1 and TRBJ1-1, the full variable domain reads KAGVTQTPRYLIKTRGQQVTLSCSPISGHRSVSWYQQTPGQGLQFLFEYFSETQRNKGNFPGRFSGRQFSNSRSEMNVSTLELGDSALYLCASRGPTGNFAEAFFGQGTRLTVV.

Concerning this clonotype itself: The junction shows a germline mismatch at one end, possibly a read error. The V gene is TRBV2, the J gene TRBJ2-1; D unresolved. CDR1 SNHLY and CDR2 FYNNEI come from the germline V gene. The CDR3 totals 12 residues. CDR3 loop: CATSISYNEQFF. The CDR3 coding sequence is TGTGCCACCAGTATTAGCTACAATGAGCAGTTCTTC.

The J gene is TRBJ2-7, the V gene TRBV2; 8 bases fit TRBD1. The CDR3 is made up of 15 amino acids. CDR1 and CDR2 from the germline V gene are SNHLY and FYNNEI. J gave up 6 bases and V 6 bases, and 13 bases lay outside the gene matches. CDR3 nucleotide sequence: TGTGCCAGCAGAAACTCCGGGACAGGAGCGGGCGAGCAGTACTTC. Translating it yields CASRNSGTGAGEQYF.

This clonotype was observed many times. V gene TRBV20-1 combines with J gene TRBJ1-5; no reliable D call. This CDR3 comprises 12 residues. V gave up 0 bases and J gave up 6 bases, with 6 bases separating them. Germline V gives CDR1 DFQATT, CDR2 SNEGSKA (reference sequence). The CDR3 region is CSARDRSQPQHF. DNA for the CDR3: TGCAGTGCTAGAGATCGGAGTCAGCCCCAGCATTTT.

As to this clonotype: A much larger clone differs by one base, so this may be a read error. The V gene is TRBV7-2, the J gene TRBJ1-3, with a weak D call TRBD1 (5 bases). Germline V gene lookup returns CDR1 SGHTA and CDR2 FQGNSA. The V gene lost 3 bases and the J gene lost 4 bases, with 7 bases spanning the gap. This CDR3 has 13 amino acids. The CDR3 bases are TGTGCCAGCAGCTTCAGGGAGGGAAACACCATATATTTT. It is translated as CASSFREGNTIYF.

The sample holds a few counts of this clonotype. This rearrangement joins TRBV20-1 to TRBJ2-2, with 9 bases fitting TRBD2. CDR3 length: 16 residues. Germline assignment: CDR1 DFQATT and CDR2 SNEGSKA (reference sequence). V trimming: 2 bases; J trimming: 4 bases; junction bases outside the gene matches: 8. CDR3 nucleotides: TGCAGTGCTAGACCCCCGACTAGCGGAGCCACCGGGGAGCTGTTTTTT. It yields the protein CSARPPTSGATGELFF.